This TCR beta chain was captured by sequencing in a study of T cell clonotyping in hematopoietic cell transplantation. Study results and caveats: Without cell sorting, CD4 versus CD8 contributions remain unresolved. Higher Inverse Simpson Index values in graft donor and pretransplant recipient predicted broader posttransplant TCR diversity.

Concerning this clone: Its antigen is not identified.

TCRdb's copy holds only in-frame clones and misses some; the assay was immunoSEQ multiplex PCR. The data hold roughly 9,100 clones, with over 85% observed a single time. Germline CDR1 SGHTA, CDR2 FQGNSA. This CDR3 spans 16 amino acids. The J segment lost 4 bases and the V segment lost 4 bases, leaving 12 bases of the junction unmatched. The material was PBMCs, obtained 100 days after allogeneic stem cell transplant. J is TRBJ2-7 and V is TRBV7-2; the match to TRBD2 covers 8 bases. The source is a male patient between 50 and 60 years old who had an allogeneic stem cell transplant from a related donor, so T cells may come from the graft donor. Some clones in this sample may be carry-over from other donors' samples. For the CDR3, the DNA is TGTGCCAGCAGCTCACGGTCCGCGGGGGGTCGATACGAGCAGTACTTC. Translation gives CASSSRSAGGRYEQYF.